This T cell receptor (beta chain) was sequenced for a study of T cell responses to AZD1222 COVID-19 vaccine. The table came from immunoSEQ multiplex PCR; TCRdb's copy has only in-frame clones and leaves some out. This table holds over 120,000 clones, 88% found once. The J segment lost 6 bases and the V segment lost 4 bases, leaving 6 bases of the junction unmatched. The germline V gene has CDR1 SGHRS and CDR2 YFSETQ. The CDR3 loop spans 14 amino acids. This chain uses TRBV5-1 with TRBJ1-1; TRBD1 matches 10 bases. The material sequenced was peripheral blood, taken 28 days after the second dose of the MenACWY control vaccine. This receptor was taken from an adult who received the MenACWY meningococcal vaccine as a control. CDR3 nucleotides: TGCGCCAGCAGCAGATCCGGGACAGGGGCTGAAGCTTTCTTT. It yields the protein CASSRSGTGAEAFF.